One sample yielded the 30 T cell receptor beta chains listed below, sequenced in a study of cytomegalovirus exposure and HLA in healthy donors. In the PCR, 60 Vbeta and 13 Jbeta primers were used. Measured with immunoSEQ multiplex PCR; TCRdb has only the in-frame clones, and not every one. The sample carries roughly 120,000 clones, 7% to 9.5% recorded once. The specimen sequenced was PBMCs. The receptors come from a woman in her thirties or forties in good health and CMV-seropositive.

There are a few counts of this clone. This chain links TRBV5-1 with TRBJ2-1; the D gene is possibly TRBD2 (6 bases). CDR3 length equals 17 residues. V was cut by 1 base and J by 0 bases, with 14 bases left in between. The V gene's germline CDR1 is SGHRS and CDR2 YFSETQ. The CDR3 DNA sequence: TGCGCCAGCAGCTTGAACGCCGGGGGACGCTCCTACAATGAGCAGTTCTTC. Encoded protein: CASSLNAGGRSYNEQFF.

This clone turned up a few times. This sequence joins TRBV7-5 and TRBJ1-1; the table's D call, TRBD1, has no DNA check behind it. TRBV7-5 is assigned pseudogene status. This CDR3 comprises 15 residues. CDR3 sequence reads: CVRSLARDRVPEAFF. CDR3 in DNA: TGTGTCAGAAGCTTAGCCAGGGACAGGGTCCCTGAAGCTTTCTTT.

This clone was detected only a few times. CDR3 sequence reads: CASTTPGGITDTQYF. The CDR3 nucleotides read TGTGCCAGTACTACCCCAGGGGGGATCACAGATACGCAGTATTTT. The chain couples TRBV2 to TRBJ2-3, with a possible D match to TRBD1 (7 bases). This CDR3 spans 15 amino acids. Germline V gene sequence: CDR1 SNHLY, CDR2 FYNNEI. The ends were cut back, 9 bases at V and 2 bases at J, with 18 bases in the middle.

The chain recombines TRBV11-1 with TRBJ2-5; 7 bases are shared with TRBD2. V lost 4 bases to trimming and J lost 4 bases; unmatched junction nucleotides: 9. Germline V lookup: CDR1 SGHAT, CDR2 FQDESV (reference sequence). The CDR3 contains 15 residues. CDR3 DNA sequence: TGTGCCAGCAGCTGGGGCGGGGGAAGAACAGAGACCCAGTACTTC. This gives the protein CASSWGGGRTETQYF. Using reference TRBV11-1 and TRBJ2-5 for the parts outside the CDR3, the full variable domain is EAEVAQSPRYKITEKSQAVAFWCDPISGHATLYWYRQILGQGPELLVQFQDESVVDDSQLPKDRFSAERLKGVDSTLKIQPAELGDSAMYLCASSWGGGRTETQYFGPGTRLLVL.

The CDR3 spells CASSWQGPNNEQFF. The CDR3 DNA reads as TGCGCCAGCAGCTGGCAGGGGCCAAACAATGAGCAGTTCTTC. The genes are TRBV5-1 and TRBJ2-1; D is possibly TRBD1 (6 bases). Germline V gene data show CDR1 as SGHRS and CDR2 as YFSETQ. Deletions cut 3 bases from V and 5 bases from J, with 12 bases between. The CDR3 is 14 amino acids. Filled out from reference TRBV5-1 and TRBJ2-1, the complete variable domain reads KAGVTQTPRYLIKTRGQQVTLSCSPISGHRSVSWYQQTPGQGLQFLFEYFSETQRNKGNFPGRFSGRQFSNSRSEMNVSTLELGDSALYLCASSWQGPNNEQFFGPGTRLTVL.

This CDR3 reads CASSGTSASTDTQYF. DNA of the CDR3: TGTGCCAGCAGTGGGACTAGCGCTAGCACAGATACGCAGTATTTT. The chain links TRBV6-4 to TRBJ2-3; 9 nucleotides agree with TRBD2. Germline CDR1 is MRHNA and CDR2 is SNTAGT. The CDR3 has 15 amino acids. Trimming took 4 bases from V and 0 from J; bases not matched to a gene: 2.

There are a few counts of this clone. CDR3 bases: TGTGCCAGCAGGATATCAGGGGGAGTTAACTATGGCTACACCTTC. This encodes CASRISGGVNYGYTF. This chain joins TRBV2 and TRBJ1-2; 7 nucleotides agree with TRBD1. The CDR3 is made up of 15 amino acids. Looked up from germline, CDR1 is SNHLY and CDR2 is FYNNEI. J gave up 1 base and V 6 bases, and 8 bases lay outside the gene matches.

The chain joins TRBV5-1 to TRBJ1-6, with a weak D call TRBD1 (6 bases). V lost 2 bases and J 12 bases, leaving 15 bases between the germline ends. The CDR3 is made up of 14 amino acids. CDR1 and CDR2 from the germline V gene are SGHRS and YFSETQ. The CDR3: CASSLQGNQKPLHF. In DNA, the CDR3 is TGCGCCAGCAGCTTACAGGGCAATCAAAAACCCCTCCACTTT.

This clone was counted only a few times. The V gene is TRBV7-3, the J gene TRBJ2-5; TRBD2 matches 7 bases. This CDR3 comprises 18 residues. The V gene's germline CDR1 is SGHTA and CDR2 FQGTGA. V lost 1 base, J lost 5 bases, and 16 bases stayed unmatched. CDR3 bases: TGTGCCAGCAGCTTAATTGTACAGCGGGGTGCTGCTGGTGAGACCCAGTACTTC. This sequence encodes CASSLIVQRGAAGETQYF.

This clone was detected a few times. This chain connects TRBV6-6 to TRBJ2-5, with TRBD2 matching 10 bases. The germline V gene encodes CDR1 MNHNY and CDR2 SVGAGI (reference sequence). Germline trimming cut 0 bases from V and 3 bases from J; bases unmatched to any gene: 1. CDR3 size: 15 residues. For the CDR3, the DNA is TGTGCCAGCAGTTACTCGAGCGGGGGGGAAGAGACCCAGTACTTC. Amino acids: CASSYSSGGEETQYF.

This clone turned up a few times. The chain joins TRBV5-1 to TRBJ1-1; no clear D. The germline CDR1 and CDR2 sequences are SGHRS and YFSETQ. V lost 1 base to trimming and J lost 7 bases, with 11 bases between them. The length of the CDR3 is 13 residues. As DNA, the CDR3 is TGCGCCAGCAGCTTGTCCCGGGGAGATGAAGCTTTCTTT. Translation gives CASSLSRGDEAFF.

This clone came up a few times. This chain uses TRBV2 with TRBJ1-1; 8 nucleotides agree with TRBD1. This CDR3 region has 13 residues. Germline V gene data show CDR1 as SNHLY and CDR2 as FYNNEI. The trim removed 10 bases at V and 6 bases at J, leaving 10 bases unmatched. The CDR3 region is CATHTDRVAEAFF. CDR3 DNA sequence: TGTGCCACCCATACGGACAGGGTGGCTGAAGCTTTCTTT.

V and J are TRBV6-5 and TRBJ1-6, with 7 positions matching TRBD1. This CDR3 has 14 residues. Germline loops: CDR1 MNHEY, CDR2 SVGAGI. Trimming cost V 5 bases and J 8 bases; bases outside gene matches: 6. Written as DNA, the CDR3 is TGTGCCAGCAGTCCCGCCAGGGGGGATTCACCCCTCCACTTT. Its translation: CASSPARGDSPLHF.

The sample holds many counts of this clone. The chain uses TRBV10-2 and TRBJ2-3, with 7 bases aligning to TRBD2. Germline lookup yields CDR1 WSHSY and CDR2 SAAADI. The ends lost 5 bases at V and 2 bases at J; junction bases unmatched: 10. This CDR3 comprises 16 residues. CDR3 region: CASSSSLAVLTDTQYF. CDR3 DNA: TGCGCCAGCAGTTCGTCGCTAGCGGTCCTCACAGATACGCAGTATTTT.

The V gene is TRBV6-1, the J gene TRBJ1-2, with 8 bases fitting TRBD1. Germline V CDR1 and CDR2: MNHNS, SASEGT. CDR3 length: 13 amino acids. Trimming took 6 bases from V and 6 from J; bases not matched to a gene: 6. The CDR3 reads CASRWTGPNGYTF. CDR3 bases: TGTGCCAGCAGGTGGACAGGGCCAAATGGCTACACCTTC.

The table lists this clone with a count of one. The rearrangement uses TRBV7-2 and TRBJ1-2, with 8 bases lining up with TRBD1. There are 15 residues in the CDR3. Germline CDR1 SGHTA, CDR2 FQGNSA. Trimming removed 4 bases from V and 7 bases from J; junction bases left unmatched: 11. The CDR3 protein is CASSSPGRGLFGYTF. The CDR3 DNA is TGTGCCAGCAGCTCCCCTGGCAGGGGGCTCTTTGGCTACACCTTC.

This rearrangement joins TRBV2 to TRBJ2-7; 13 bases are a match to TRBD2. The V and J ends lost 5 bases and 6 bases, in that order; junction bases with no gene match: 10. This CDR3 is built from 16 residues. From germline, CDR1 is SNHLY and CDR2 FYNNEI. The CDR3 sequence: CASSLGTSGVLLEQYF. As DNA, the CDR3 is TGTGCCAGCAGTTTAGGGACTAGCGGGGTACTTCTCGAGCAGTACTTC.

Here the CDR3 reads CASSFGTTYNEQFF. The CDR3 region has the DNA TGTGCCAGCAGCTTCGGGACTACCTACAATGAGCAGTTCTTC. The chain employs TRBV5-4 and TRBJ2-1, with 7 bases identical to TRBD2. This CDR3 region has 14 residues. V was pared by 2 bases and J by 2 bases, with 1 base of the junction left unmatched. Germline CDR1 and CDR2: SGHNT and YYREEE (reference sequence).

The table lists this clone with a few counts. The chain uses TRBV18 and TRBJ1-4; TRBD1 is a possible D gene (5 bases). Germline CDR1 is KGHSH and CDR2 is LQKENI. This CDR3 comprises 13 residues. Trimming took 4 bases from V and 8 from J, leaving 11 bases between them. The CDR3 loop reads CASSQGNSEKLFF. The CDR3 bases are TGTGCCAGCTCACAGGGGAACAGCGAAAAACTGTTTTTT.

This clone was detected a few times. The chain is built from TRBV19 and TRBJ1-2, with D possibly being TRBD1 (6 bases). Between the trimmed V and J ends, which lost 11 bases and 4 bases, there was a span of 14 bases. The CDR3 runs to 12 residues. Germline CDR1 and CDR2: LNHDA and SQIVND (reference sequence). CDR3 coding DNA: TGTGCCGGATATAGACAGGCCTATGGCTACACCTTC. Amino acids: CAGYRQAYGYTF.

V is TRBV11-2 and J is TRBJ1-2; D is ambiguous. Trimming shortened V by 7 bases and J by 3 bases, and 21 bases separated the two germline ends. The CDR3 has 16 amino acids. Germline values: CDR1 SGHAT, CDR2 FQNNGV. Written as DNA, the CDR3 is TGTGCCAGCACCTACTACACTCCGACCCCCGACTATGGCTACACCTTC. It yields the protein CASTYYTPTPDYGYTF.

This chain links TRBV5-1 with TRBJ2-1; 10 nucleotides match TRBD2. The CDR3 extends over 17 amino acids. CDR1 and CDR2 (germline): SGHRS, YFSETQ. Losses at the gene ends were 5 bases for V and 5 bases for J; bases not matched to a gene: 13. CDR3 sequence: CASSQTYTSGVNNEQFF. The DNA for the CDR3 is TGCGCCAGCAGTCAGACTTATACTAGCGGGGTTAACAATGAGCAGTTCTTC.

This clone was seen only a few times. V and J are TRBV6-1 and TRBJ1-1; TRBD1 is a possible D gene (5 bases). Germline assignment: CDR1 MNHNS and CDR2 SASEGT. Trimming left V 3 bases short and J 0 bases short, with 11 bases between. The CDR3 covers 15 residues. The CDR3 protein is CASSDTGHVNTEAFF. For the CDR3, the DNA is TGTGCCAGCAGTGATACTGGACACGTGAACACTGAAGCTTTCTTT.

This chain uses TRBV29-1 with TRBJ2-7; a weak D match, TRBD1 (5 bases). CDR3 length: 12 amino acids. Between the trimmed V and J ends, which lost 0 bases and 2 bases, there was a span of 5 bases. In germline, CDR1 is SQVTM, CDR2 ANQGSEA. CDR3 sequence (DNA): TGCAGCGTTGAAGAGACAGCCTACGAGCAGTACTTC. It yields the protein CSVEETAYEQYF.

The rearrangement joins TRBV4-2 to TRBJ1-1, with no clear D. Trimming took off 4 bases at V and 5 bases at J, with 20 bases between the two ends. The CDR3 spans 16 residues. Germline loops: CDR1 LGHNA, CDR2 YNFKEQ. CDR3 coding DNA: TGTGCCAGCAGCCGCAAATGGAGGACCGGCGGGACTGAAGCTTTCTTT. It yields the protein CASSRKWRTGGTEAFF.

This clone was counted a few times. V is TRBV9 and J is TRBJ2-3, with 9 bases identical to TRBD2. Losses at the gene ends were 7 bases for V and 5 bases for J; bases not matched to a gene: 11. This CDR3 has 15 amino acids. Germline V gives CDR1 SGDLS, CDR2 YYNGEE. CDR3: CASSPLAGREDTQYF. The CDR3 nucleotides are TGTGCCAGCTCCCCGCTAGCGGGGAGAGAAGATACGCAGTATTTT.

The genes are TRBV19 and TRBJ1-5; the match to TRBD1 covers 7 bases. CDR3 length equals 14 residues. The ends lost 6 bases at V and 3 bases at J; junction bases unmatched: 5. Germline CDR1 is LNHDA and CDR2 is SQIVND (reference sequence). This CDR3 is CASRGTALNQPQHF. The CDR3, as DNA: TGTGCCAGTAGGGGGACAGCCCTCAATCAGCCCCAGCATTTT.

The J gene is TRBJ1-2, the V gene TRBV30, with 8 positions matching TRBD1. The CDR3 is 12 residues long. V gave up 2 bases and J gave up 8 bases; unmatched junction bases: 4. Germline CDR1 is GTSNPN and CDR2 is SVGIG (reference sequence). The CDR3 loop is CAWSTDRVGYTF. In DNA, the CDR3 is TGTGCCTGGAGTACGGACAGGGTAGGCTACACCTTC.

This clone was counted only a few times. The gene calls are TRBV4-1 and TRBJ1-1, with 7 bases aligning to TRBD1. The CDR3 sequence is 15 residues long. CDR1 MGHRA and CDR2 YSYEKL come from the germline V gene. Germline trimming cut 4 bases from V and 0 bases from J; bases unmatched to any gene: 5. The CDR3 DNA follows: TGCGCCAGCAGCCCAGGGGGAGATATGAACACTGAAGCTTTCTTT. Translating it yields CASSPGGDMNTEAFF.

The V gene is TRBV27, the J gene TRBJ1-1; 7 bases fit TRBD1. The germline V gene encodes CDR1 MNHEY and CDR2 SMNVEV (reference sequence). The junction had 4 bases not matched to a gene; V was cut back by 3 bases and J by 0 bases. This CDR3 has 15 amino acids. CDR3 coding DNA: TGTGCCAGCAGTTTGGGGGACAGAATGAACACTGAAGCTTTCTTT. It encodes CASSLGDRMNTEAFF.